This TCR beta chain emerged from a study of Graves' ophthalmopathy and Graves' hyperthyroidism. General study findings and limits: Detected in blood as well were most expanded thyroid clonotypes with frequency above 0.001.

The CDR3 runs 19 residues. CDR1 and CDR2 from the germline V gene are SGHTA and FQGTGA. V was pared by 0 bases and J by 1 base, with 10 bases of the junction left unmatched. The table lists this clonotype with many counts. Antigen: not known. For repertoire sequencing, the TCR beta CDR3 regions were amplified from RNA transcripts. The library came from an HTBI-primed first-round RT-PCR and a second-round multiplex PCR. TCRdb ran MiXCR on the multiplex PCR reads and lists one entry per CDR3 protein. The data contain around 400,000 distinct CDR3 sequences, about 17% of them singletons. The sequencing sample was made of peripheral blood. This clonotype was sampled from a woman in her late teens or twenties with Graves' ophthalmopathy. V gene TRBV7-3 combines with J gene TRBJ2-2, with TRBD1 identical over 8 bases. The CDR3 protein is CASSLTPSRTGQNTGELFF. The DNA for the CDR3 is TGTGCCAGCAGCTTAACTCCTTCACGGACAGGGCAGAACACCGGGGAGCTGTTTTTT.